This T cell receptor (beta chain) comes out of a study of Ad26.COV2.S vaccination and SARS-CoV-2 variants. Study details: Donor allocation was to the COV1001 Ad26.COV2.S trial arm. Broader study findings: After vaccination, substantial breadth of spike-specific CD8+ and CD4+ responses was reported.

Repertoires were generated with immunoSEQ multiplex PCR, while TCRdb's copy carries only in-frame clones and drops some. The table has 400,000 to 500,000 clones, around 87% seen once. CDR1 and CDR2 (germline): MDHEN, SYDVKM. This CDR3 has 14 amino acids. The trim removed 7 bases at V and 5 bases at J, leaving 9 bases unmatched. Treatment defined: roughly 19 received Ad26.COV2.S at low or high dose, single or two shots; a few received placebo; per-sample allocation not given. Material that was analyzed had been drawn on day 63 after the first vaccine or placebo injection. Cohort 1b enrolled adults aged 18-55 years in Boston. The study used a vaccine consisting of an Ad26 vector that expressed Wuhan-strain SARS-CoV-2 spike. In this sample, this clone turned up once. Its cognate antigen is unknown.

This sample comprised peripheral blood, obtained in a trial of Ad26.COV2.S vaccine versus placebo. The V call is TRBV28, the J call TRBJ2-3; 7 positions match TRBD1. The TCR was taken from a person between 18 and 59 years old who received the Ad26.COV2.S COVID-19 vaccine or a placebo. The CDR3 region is CASKLGQYGDTQYF. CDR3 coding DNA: TGTGCCAGCAAGCTGGGACAGTATGGAGATACGCAGTATTTT.